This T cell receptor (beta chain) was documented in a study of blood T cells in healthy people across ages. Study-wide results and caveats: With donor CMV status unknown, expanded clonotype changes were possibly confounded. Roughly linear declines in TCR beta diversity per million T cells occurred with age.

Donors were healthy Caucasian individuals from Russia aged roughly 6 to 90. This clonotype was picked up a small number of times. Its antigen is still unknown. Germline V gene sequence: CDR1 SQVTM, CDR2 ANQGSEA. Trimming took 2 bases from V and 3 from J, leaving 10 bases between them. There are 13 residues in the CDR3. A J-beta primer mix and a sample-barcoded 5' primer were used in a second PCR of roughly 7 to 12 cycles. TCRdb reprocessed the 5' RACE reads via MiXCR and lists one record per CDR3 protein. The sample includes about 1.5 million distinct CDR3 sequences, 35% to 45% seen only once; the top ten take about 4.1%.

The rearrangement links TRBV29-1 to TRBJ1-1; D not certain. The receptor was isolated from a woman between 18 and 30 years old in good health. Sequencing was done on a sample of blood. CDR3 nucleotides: TGCAGCGTTGAAAATATGGCGGACACTGAAGCTTTCTTT. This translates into CSVENMADTEAFF. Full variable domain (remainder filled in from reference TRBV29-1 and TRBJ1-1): SAVISQKPSRDICQRGTSLTIQCQVDSQVTMMFWYRQQPGQSLTLIATANQGSEATYESGFVIDKFPISRPNLTFSTLTVSNMSPEDSSIYLCSVENMADTEAFFGQGTRLTVV.